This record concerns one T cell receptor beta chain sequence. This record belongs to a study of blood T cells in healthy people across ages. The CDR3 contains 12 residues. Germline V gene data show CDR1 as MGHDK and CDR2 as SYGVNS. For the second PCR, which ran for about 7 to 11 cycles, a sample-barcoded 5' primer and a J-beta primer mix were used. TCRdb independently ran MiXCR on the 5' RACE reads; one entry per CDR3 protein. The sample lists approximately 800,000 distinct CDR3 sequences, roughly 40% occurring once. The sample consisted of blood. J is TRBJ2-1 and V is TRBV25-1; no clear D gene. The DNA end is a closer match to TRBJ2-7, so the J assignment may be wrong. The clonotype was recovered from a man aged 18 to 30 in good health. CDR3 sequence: CASSDPYNEQYF. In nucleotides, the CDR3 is TGTGCCAGCAGTGACCCATACAATGAGCAGTACTTC.